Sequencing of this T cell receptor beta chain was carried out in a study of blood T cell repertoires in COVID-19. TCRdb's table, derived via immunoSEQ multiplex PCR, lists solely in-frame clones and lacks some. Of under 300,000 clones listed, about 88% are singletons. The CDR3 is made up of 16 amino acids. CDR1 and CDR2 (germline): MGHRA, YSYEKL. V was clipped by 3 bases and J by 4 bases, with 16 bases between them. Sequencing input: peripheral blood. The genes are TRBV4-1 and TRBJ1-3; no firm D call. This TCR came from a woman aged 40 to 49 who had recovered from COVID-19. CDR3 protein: CASSQAGVVRGNTIYF. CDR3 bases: TGCGCCAGCAGCCAGGCGGGAGTGGTCCGAGGAAACACCATATATTTT.